The 5 T cell receptor beta chains below come from one sample, sequenced in a study of blood T cell repertoires in COVID-19. The protocol was immunoSEQ multiplex PCR, while the TCRdb copy is restricted to in-frame clones and leaves out a portion. Of around 700,000 clones in the sample, 70% to 90% were seen once. Material: peripheral blood. The receptors shown here come from a woman between 18 and 29 years old with acute or convalescent COVID-19.

This clone was picked up a small number of times. The V call is TRBV5-6, the J call TRBJ1-4; tentatively, D is TRBD1 (5 bases). Trimming cost V 3 bases and J 5 bases, with 14 bases left between them. Germline CDR1 and CDR2: SGHDT and YYEEEE. The CDR3 has 15 amino acids. CDR3 in amino acids: CASSYSWGNNEKLFF. The CDR3 DNA reads as TGTGCCAGCAGCTACTCCTGGGGCAACAATGAAAAACTGTTTTTT.

The V gene is TRBV9, the J gene TRBJ2-2, with 13 bases that match TRBD2. The CDR3 has 16 residues. Germline CDR1 reads SGDLS; CDR2 reads YYNGEE. V gave up 4 bases and J gave up 4 bases; unmatched junction bases: 4. The chain's CDR3 is CASSSGLAGVTGELFF. For the CDR3, the DNA is TGTGCCAGCAGCTCTGGACTAGCGGGGGTCACCGGGGAGCTGTTTTTT.

The chain carries TRBV15 and TRBJ2-7, with TRBD2 matching 11 bases. CDR1 is LNHNV and CDR2 is YYDKDF in the germline V gene (reference sequence). With V trimmed by 0 bases and J by 2 bases, 6 bases remained unmatched. CDR3 length: 17 residues. The chain's CDR3 is CATSREPPGLAAYEQYF. The CDR3, as DNA: TGTGCCACCAGCAGAGAGCCCCCGGGACTAGCGGCCTACGAGCAGTACTTC.

This clone was seen a handful of times. The rearrangement links TRBV2 to TRBJ2-7, with 8 nucleotides matching TRBD2. Germline V gene sequence: CDR1 SNHLY, CDR2 FYNNEI. J was trimmed by 1 base and V by 3 bases; bases with no gene match: 11. The CDR3 covers 17 residues. This CDR3 reads CASSDWGLEPRSYEQYF. DNA of the CDR3: TGTGCCAGCAGTGATTGGGGACTAGAGCCAAGGTCCTACGAGCAGTACTTC.

The chain couples TRBV9 to TRBJ1-3, with 8 bases that match TRBD1. J lost 2 bases, V lost 1 base, and 8 bases had no gene match. The V gene's germline CDR1 is SGDLS and CDR2 YYNGEE. The CDR3 loop spans 17 amino acids. This CDR3 reads CASSVSHTTGAGNTIYF. As DNA, the CDR3 is TGTGCCAGCAGCGTAAGTCATACGACAGGGGCTGGAAACACCATATATTTT.